Here is one T cell receptor (beta chain) with its context. What it recognizes is unknown. Germline V gene sequence: CDR1 SGHDT, CDR2 YYEEEE. Trimming removed 3 bases from V and 1 base from J, with 11 bases in between. The CDR3 totals 15 residues. The data were obtained in a study of shared clonotypes between healthy human individuals. Study background: Every donor yielded three CD4 naive, three CD4 memory, two CD8 naive and one CD8 memory plate. Study-level results: Clonotypes shared by all four donors outscored non-shared clonotypes in generation probability.

An even split of each subset's genomic DNA across several immunoSEQ plates was performed. Sequencing was performed with immunoSEQ multiplex PCR; in TCRdb, only in-frame clones are kept and a portion is missing. The sample carries millions of clones, roughly 92% recorded once. Memory CD4+ cells were the fraction left after CD45RA+ naive selection. The receptor was isolated from a man between 18 and 29 years old in good health. V usage is TRBV5-6 and J usage is TRBJ1-3; possibly TRBD1 for D (6 bases). Sequencing input: naive CD4+ T cells sorted from blood. The subset here: CD45RA+ positively selected. Here the CDR3 DNA reads TGTGCCAGCAGCTCAGGGGATCTTTCTGGAAACACCATATATTTT. Encoded protein: CASSSGDLSGNTIYF.